The clone carrying this TCR beta chain was recorded a few times. As yet, its antigen is unknown. The record originates from a study of T cell repertoires in cytomegalovirus infection. Trimming stripped 9 bases from V and 7 bases from J, with 15 bases between. The germline CDR1 and CDR2 sequences are LNHNV and YYDKDF (reference sequence). The CDR3 consists of 13 residues. TCRdb re-called the reads with MiXCR, one entry per CDR3 protein. Of 80,000 to 95,000 distinct CDR3 sequences listed, about 29% are singletons. Sequences were derived from CD8+ T cells from cultured PBMCs, sampled from culture after CMV antigen stimulation. The genes are TRBV15 and TRBJ1-4; D call uncertain. The TCR comes from a human donor in good health (CMV status not recorded). Some clones in this sample may be carry-over from other donors' samples. The CDR3 DNA reads as TGTGCCACAAGAGAGCCCCCCTCTGAAAAACTGTTTTTT. Its protein product is CATREPPSEKLFF.